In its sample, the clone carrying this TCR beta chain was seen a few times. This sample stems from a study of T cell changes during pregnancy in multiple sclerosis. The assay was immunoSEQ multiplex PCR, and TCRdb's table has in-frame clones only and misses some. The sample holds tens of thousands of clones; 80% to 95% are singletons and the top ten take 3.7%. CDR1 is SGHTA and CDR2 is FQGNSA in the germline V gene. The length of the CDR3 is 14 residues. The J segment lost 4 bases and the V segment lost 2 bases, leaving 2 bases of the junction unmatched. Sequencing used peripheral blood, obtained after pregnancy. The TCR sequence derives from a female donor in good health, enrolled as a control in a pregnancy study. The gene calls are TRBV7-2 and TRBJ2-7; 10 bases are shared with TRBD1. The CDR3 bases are TGTGCCAGCAGCTTATTGGGACAGGGGTACGAGCAGTACTTC. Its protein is CASSLLGQGYEQYF.